The 14 T cell receptor beta chains below were found in one sample sequenced in a study of T-cell reconstitution after alpha-beta-depleted transplantation in children. Researchers prepared the TCRbeta library using unique molecular identifiers, the study reports. TCRdb processed the PCR reads anew with MiXCR; each CDR3 protein has one entry. The sample includes 95,000 to 150,000 distinct CDR3 sequences, approximately 22% of them seen just once. Sequencing used PBMCs, mostly from graft donor cells, obtained 180 days after TCRalphabeta/CD19-depleted stem cell transplant. The receptors were sampled from a male patient aged 2-15 years who had a stem cell transplant for chronic granulomatous disease, so the T cells may come from the graft donor.

This clonotype was detected a few times. The chain is built from TRBV29-1 and TRBJ1-4; TRBD1 matches 7 bases. J lost 3 bases, V lost 6 bases, and 1 base had no gene match. CDR1 is SQVTM and CDR2 is ANQGSEA in the germline V gene. The CDR3 is 12 residues long. CDR3 in DNA: TGCAGCGTAGGACAGGCTAATGAAAAACTGTTTTTT. It yields the protein CSVGQANEKLFF.

V is TRBV12-3 or TRBV12-4 and J is TRBJ1-1, with 8 bases identical to TRBD1. The junction had 4 bases not matched to a gene; V was cut back by 6 bases and J by 1 base. This CDR3 contains 14 residues. CDR3 protein: CASRLGQGNTEAFF. The CDR3 DNA follows: TGTGCCAGCAGACTAGGACAGGGGAACACTGAAGCTTTCTTT.

This clonotype occurred a few times. The chain joins TRBV4-1 to TRBJ2-5, with 9 positions matching TRBD2. Germline trimming cut 6 bases from V and 14 bases from J; bases unmatched to any gene: 4. Germline values: CDR1 MGHRA, CDR2 YSYEKL. The CDR3 runs 10 residues. The CDR3 protein is CASRTSGTYF. The DNA for the CDR3 is TGCGCCAGCAGGACTAGCGGTACTTACTTC.

This clonotype showed up many times. The genes are TRBV6-5 and TRBJ2-5, with 7 bases fitting TRBD1. Trimming took 0 bases from V and 2 from J; bases not matched to a gene: 9. The CDR3 covers 17 residues. From germline, CDR1 is MNHEY and CDR2 SVGAGI. This CDR3 is CASSYSADRVLQETQYF. CDR3 DNA: TGTGCCAGCAGTTACTCCGCCGACAGGGTCCTACAAGAGACCCAGTACTTC.

This clonotype was found many times. The J gene is TRBJ1-1, the V gene TRBV29-1, with D hard to call. V was trimmed by 2 bases and J by 0 bases, leaving 4 bases between them. The length of the CDR3 is 12 residues. CDR1 is SQVTM and CDR2 is ANQGSEA in the germline V gene. The CDR3 reads CSVESLNTEAFF. CDR3 sequence (DNA): TGCAGCGTTGAAAGCTTGAACACTGAAGCTTTCTTT. The variable domain in full, completed from reference TRBV29-1 and TRBJ1-1, reads SAVISQKPSRDICQRGTSLTIQCQVDSQVTMMFWYRQQPGQSLTLIATANQGSEATYESGFVIDKFPISRPNLTFSTLTVSNMSPEDSSIYLCSVESLNTEAFFGQGTRLTVV.

This clonotype was observed at least ten times. This chain connects TRBV7-9 to TRBJ2-1; D not resolved. Between the trimmed V and J ends, which lost 5 bases and 8 bases, there was a span of 10 bases. This CDR3 has 12 amino acids. Germline V gene sequence: CDR1 SEHNR, CDR2 FQNEAQ (reference sequence). This CDR3 reads CASSTPVDEQFF. DNA for the CDR3: TGTGCCAGCAGCACCCCGGTGGATGAGCAGTTCTTC.

V gene TRBV20-1 combines with J gene TRBJ2-2; D might be TRBD2 (5 bases). Trimming removed 0 bases at V and 6 bases at J, with 14 bases between. Germline loops: CDR1 DFQATT, CDR2 SNEGSKA (reference sequence). CDR3 length: 15 amino acids. This CDR3 is CSARDPVGSAGELFF. The CDR3 nucleotides are TGCAGTGCTAGAGATCCTGTCGGTAGCGCCGGGGAGCTGTTTTTT.

Many counts were recorded for this clonotype. The rearrangement uses TRBV7-2 and TRBJ1-2; D not certain. V gave up 7 bases and J gave up 8 bases, with 20 bases separating them. From germline, CDR1 is SGHTA and CDR2 FQGNSA. The CDR3 consists of 14 residues. As DNA, the CDR3 is TGTGCCAGCACCACCCAGGTGGGAGGGAACGGCTACACCTTC. This sequence encodes CASTTQVGGNGYTF.

This chain connects TRBV7-2 to TRBJ2-1; 7 bases are shared with TRBD2. CDR1 and CDR2 from the germline V gene are SGHTA and FQGNSA. The CDR3 runs to 16 residues. The J segment lost 4 bases and the V segment lost 2 bases, leaving 8 bases of the junction unmatched. The CDR3 DNA reads as TGTGCCAGCAGCTTACCTTTGGGAGGGAGGTACAATGAGCAGTTCTTC. Residues: CASSLPLGGRYNEQFF.

This clonotype was seen ten or more times. The V gene is TRBV20-1, the J gene TRBJ2-3; D is unclear. Germline assignment: CDR1 DFQATT and CDR2 SNEGSKA (reference sequence). The CDR3 is made up of 14 amino acids. With 0 bases removed from V and 2 bases from J, the gap between germline ends came to 9 bases. Written as DNA, the CDR3 is TGCAGTGCTAGAGATGCGCAGTCCACAGATACGCAGTATTTT. Amino acids: CSARDAQSTDTQYF.

This clonotype came up many times. This chain connects TRBV9 to TRBJ2-7; TRBD1 matches 7 bases. The germline V gene has CDR1 SGDLS and CDR2 YYNGEE. J lost 2 bases, V lost 0 bases, and 5 bases had no gene match. The CDR3 contains 15 residues. The CDR3 spells CASSVDDRVTYEQYF. CDR3 bases: TGTGCCAGCAGCGTAGATGACAGGGTAACCTACGAGCAGTACTTC.

In this sample, this clonotype turned up many times. The chain links TRBV20-1 to TRBJ2-3, with 8 bases lining up with TRBD2. The CDR3 has 14 residues. Per germline, CDR1 DFQATT and CDR2 SNEGSKA (reference sequence). V was clipped by 4 bases and J by 4 bases; unmatched bases: 7. The CDR3 coding sequence is TGCAGTGCTAACAAAGCGGGAGTAGCAGATACGCAGTATTTT. Its translation: CSANKAGVADTQYF.

The rearrangement joins TRBV28 to TRBJ2-5; D is possibly TRBD1 or TRBD2 (5 bases each). Trimming pared 6 bases from V and 1 base from J, leaving 12 bases between. The CDR3 covers 14 residues. The V gene's germline CDR1 is MDHEN and CDR2 SYDVKM. Here the CDR3 DNA reads TGTGCCAGCAGGGGCTGGGGGTCCCAAGAGACCCAGTACTTC. Amino acid sequence: CASRGWGSQETQYF. Based on the CDR3 plus reference TRBV28 and TRBJ2-5, the full variable domain is DVKVTQSSRYLVKRTGEKVFLECVQDMDHENMFWYRQDPGLGLRLIYFSYDVKMKEKGDIPEGYSVSREKKERFSLILESASTNQTSMYLCASRGWGSQETQYFGPGTRLLVL.

This clonotype was seen ten or more times. The rearrangement links TRBV20-1 to TRBJ2-7, with D possibly TRBD1 on 6 matching bases. The CDR3 totals 14 residues. Germline lookup yields CDR1 DFQATT and CDR2 SNEGSKA (reference sequence). With 5 bases removed from V and 2 bases from J, the gap between germline ends came to 16 bases. The CDR3 DNA follows: TGCAGTGCTCTATCCACAGGGTCGACCTACGAGCAGTACTTC. It is translated as CSALSTGSTYEQYF.